What follows are 26 T cell receptor beta chains derived from one specimen sequenced in a study of post-analysis software for immune sequencing data. Their antigens are not known. Unique molecular identifiers featured in each of the TCR beta cDNA libraries. Each CDR3 protein is one row after TCRdb ran MiXCR on the PCR reads. The sample consists of around 770,000 distinct CDR3 sequences, 40% to 55% of them appearing once. Overall study findings and caveats: Roughly 5 TRBV segments (TRBV5-6, TRBV5-1 and TRBV20-1 among them) occurred more frequently in patients than in controls.

Sequencing was performed on blood. These TCRs come from a girl aged 10-17 years with multiple sclerosis.

The chain combines TRBV7-8 with TRBJ2-1, with 14 nucleotides matching TRBD2. V dropped 2 bases and J dropped 0; count of bases not matched to a gene: 6. The CDR3 runs 19 residues. Germline assignment: CDR1 SGHVS and CDR2 FQNEAQ. The CDR3 DNA is TGTGCCAGCAGCTTATTGGGACTAGCGGGAGTGACCTCCTACAATGAGCAGTTCTTC. This sequence encodes CASSLLGLAGVTSYNEQFF.

The chain uses TRBV4-1 and TRBJ2-5; 10 bases fit TRBD1. The J call is doubtful: the DNA matches TRBJ2-7 better. Germline CDR1 is MGHRA and CDR2 is YSYEKL. This CDR3 has 16 residues. DNA for the CDR3: TGCGCCAGCAGCCAAGATTTGGGACAGGGGATTGGCGAGCAGTACTTC. As protein: CASSQDLGQGIGEQYF.

The chain recombines TRBV28 with TRBJ2-7; the D gene is possibly TRBD2 (5 bases). V lost 6 bases, J lost 4 bases, and 16 bases lay in between. Germline CDR1 and CDR2: MDHEN and SYDVKM. The CDR3 has 14 amino acids. The CDR3 loop reads CASSGVLVGYEQYF. DNA for the CDR3: TGTGCCAGCAGCGGGGTTCTGGTAGGTTACGAGCAGTACTTC. Variable domain in full (rest from reference TRBV28 and TRBJ2-7): DVKVTQSSRYLVKRTGEKVFLECVQDMDHENMFWYRQDPGLGLRLIYFSYDVKMKEKGDIPEGYSVSREKKERFSLILESASTNQTSMYLCASSGVLVGYEQYFGPGTRLTVT.

V gene TRBV5-1 combines with J gene TRBJ1-5; D is unresolved. The CDR3 consists of 14 residues. V shed 1 base and J shed 7 bases, with 12 bases lying between them. CDR1 is SGHRS and CDR2 is YFSETQ in the germline V gene. CDR3 amino acids: CASSLFSREQPQHF. In nucleotides, the CDR3 is TGCGCCAGCAGCTTGTTTAGCCGGGAGCAGCCCCAGCATTTT. Full variable domain (remainder filled in from reference TRBV5-1 and TRBJ1-5): KAGVTQTPRYLIKTRGQQVTLSCSPISGHRSVSWYQQTPGQGLQFLFEYFSETQRNKGNFPGRFSGRQFSNSRSEMNVSTLELGDSALYLCASSLFSREQPQHFGDGTRLSIL.

This chain joins TRBV20-1 and TRBJ2-2; D possibly corresponds to TRBD2 (5 bases). The V gene's germline CDR1 is DFQATT and CDR2 SNEGSKA (reference sequence). The length of the CDR3 is 14 residues. Trimming pared 0 bases from V and 3 bases from J, leaving 8 bases between. CDR3 DNA: TGCAGTGCTAGAGAGGCGGGCTACACCGGGGAGCTGTTTTTT. It specifies CSAREAGYTGELFF.

There are a few counts of this clonotype. This chain links TRBV29-1 with TRBJ2-7; D perhaps matches TRBD2 (5 bases). The CDR3 runs 13 residues. Germline-derived CDR1 and CDR2 are SQVTM and ANQGSEA. Trimming left V 3 bases short and J 3 bases short, with 12 bases between. CDR3 in amino acids: CSVESGSDYEQYF. The CDR3 DNA follows: TGCAGCGTTGAGTCGGGATCAGACTACGAGCAGTACTTC.

The CDR3 DNA reads as TGTGCCATCAGGGAGGGGCACACAGATACGCAGTATTTT. Translated, it gives CAIREGHTDTQYF. This rearrangement joins TRBV10-3 to TRBJ2-3, with D possibly matching TRBD2 (6 bases). Germline V CDR1 and CDR2: ENHRY, SYGVKD. Trimming removed 6 bases from V and 2 bases from J, with 9 bases in between. This CDR3 has 13 residues.

The chain employs TRBV11-2 and TRBJ2-4, with a tentative D call TRBD2 (6 bases). The end of the DNA is better explained by TRBJ2-7, so the J call may be wrong. The V gene's germline CDR1 is SGHAT and CDR2 FQNNGV. The CDR3 covers 18 residues. This CDR3 reads CASSLGGLSISPPYEQYF. In DNA form, the CDR3 reads TGTGCCAGCAGCTTAGGGGGACTTAGCATAAGCCCACCCTACGAGCAGTACTTC.

DNA of the CDR3: TGCAGTGCTAGTAAGGTTGCGGATTTTCAGGAGACCCAGTACTTC. This encodes CSASKVADFQETQYF. The rearrangement links TRBV20-1 to TRBJ2-5; no clear D. V gave up 3 bases and J gave up 5 bases, with 19 bases separating them. The CDR3 runs 15 residues. The germline V gene has CDR1 DFQATT and CDR2 SNEGSKA (reference sequence).

This clonotype was counted between two and nine times. This sequence joins TRBV20-1 and TRBJ2-1, with TRBD2 identical over 7 bases. Germline V CDR1 and CDR2: DFQATT, SNEGSKA (reference sequence). CDR3 length: 15 amino acids. V lost 2 bases, J lost 0 bases, and 4 bases stayed unmatched. CDR3 sequence (DNA): TGCAGTGCTAGACCGCCTAGCGGCTCCTACAATGAGCAGTTCTTC. This translates into CSARPPSGSYNEQFF.

The sample holds a few counts of this clonotype. The V and J genes are TRBV12-3 or TRBV12-4 and TRBJ2-1; D may be TRBD1 (7 bases). Trimming took off 7 bases at V and 8 bases at J, with 9 bases between the two ends. CDR3 length: 11 amino acids. This CDR3 is CASIRGDEQFF. CDR3 bases: TGTGCCAGCATCAGGGGGGATGAGCAGTTCTTC.

The chain links TRBV28 to TRBJ2-7; no clear D. The CDR3 has 16 residues. Germline lookup yields CDR1 MDHEN and CDR2 SYDVKM. Trimming stripped 5 bases from V and 3 bases from J, with 20 bases between. Here the CDR3 DNA reads TGTGCCAGCAGTACATCGCTCGTGAGACACCTCTACGAGCAGTACTTC. Residues: CASSTSLVRHLYEQYF.

J is TRBJ2-1 and V is TRBV11-2, with D unclear. The CDR3 loop spans 17 amino acids. The germline V and J ends were trimmed by 2 bases and 0 bases, with 14 bases remaining between them. Germline loops: CDR1 SGHAT, CDR2 FQNNGV. The CDR3 protein is CASSLTSGQSSYNEQFF. In DNA, the CDR3 is TGTGCCAGCAGCTTAACTTCCGGCCAGAGCTCCTACAATGAGCAGTTCTTC. The full variable domain, completed using reference TRBV11-2 and TRBJ2-1, is EAGVAQSPRYKIIEKRQSVAFWCNPISGHATLYWYQQILGQGPKLLIQFQNNGVVDDSQLPKDRFSAERLKGVDSTLKIQPAKLEDSAVYLCASSLTSGQSSYNEQFFGPGTRLTVL.

The V and J genes are TRBV10-3 and TRBJ1-1; D ambiguous. V lost 6 bases, J lost 3 bases, and 8 bases lay in between. CDR3 size: 12 residues. Germline-derived CDR1 and CDR2 are ENHRY and SYGVKD. The CDR3 DNA reads TGTGCCATCAGGGGTTCTGACACTGAAGCTTTCTTT. Translation: CAIRGSDTEAFF.

The J gene is TRBJ2-3, the V gene TRBV7-9; D is uncertain. Looked up from germline, CDR1 is SEHNR and CDR2 is FQNEAQ (reference sequence). Trimming stripped 5 bases from V and 8 bases from J, with 11 bases between. The CDR3 sequence is 12 residues long. CDR3 nucleotide sequence: TGTGCCAGCAGCGACATTCGGCCTACGCAGTATTTT. Translated: CASSDIRPTQYF.

The V call is TRBV7-9, the J call TRBJ2-1; the D gene is possibly TRBD2 (6 bases). The CDR3 length is 13 residues. CDR1 SEHNR and CDR2 FQNEAQ come from the germline V gene (reference sequence). V shed 2 bases and J shed 10 bases, with 12 bases lying between them. The CDR3: CASSLYTDYEQFF. The CDR3 nucleotides are TGTGCCAGCAGCTTATATACGGACTACGAGCAGTTCTTC.

The J gene is TRBJ2-3, the V gene TRBV13; 7 bases line up with TRBD2. J lost 2 bases, V lost 0 bases, and 11 bases had no gene match. Germline CDR1 is PRHDT and CDR2 is FYEKMQ (reference sequence). This CDR3 is 18 amino acids long. The CDR3 DNA is TGTGCCAGCAGCTTAGGGTCCGGGTTACTAGCGCTCACAGATACGCAGTATTTT. Its translation is CASSLGSGLLALTDTQYF.

V is TRBV15 and J is TRBJ1-4; 8 bases align to TRBD1. Per the germline V gene, CDR1 is LNHNV and CDR2 is YYDKDF (reference sequence). Trimming took 8 bases from V and 7 from J; bases not matched to a gene: 6. The CDR3 is 13 residues long. Here the CDR3 reads CATRQGFREKLFF. Written as DNA, the CDR3 is TGTGCCACCCGACAGGGGTTTCGTGAAAAACTGTTTTTT.

The chain carries TRBV4-1 and TRBJ1-4, with 9 bases lining up with TRBD1. There are 24 residues in the CDR3. With 2 bases clipped from V and 0 bases from J, the junction kept 25 bases outside the gene matches. Germline CDR1 reads MGHRA; CDR2 reads YSYEKL. The CDR3 here is CASSQRQTMGQGIFGVATNEKLFF. DNA of the CDR3: TGCGCCAGCAGCCAACGCCAAACTATGGGACAGGGCATTTTCGGTGTCGCAACTAATGAAAAACTGTTTTTT.

The gene calls are TRBV9 and TRBJ2-5; D possibly matches TRBD1 or TRBD2 (5 bases each). V shed 1 base and J shed 2 bases, with 9 bases lying between them. There are 14 residues in the CDR3. Germline CDR1 is SGDLS and CDR2 is YYNGEE. CDR3 in amino acids: CASSVSGGQETQYF. The DNA of the CDR3 is TGTGCCAGCAGCGTATCTGGGGGACAAGAGACCCAGTACTTC.

The chain carries TRBV7-9 and TRBJ2-3, with 15 bases that match TRBD2. V lost 6 bases and J lost 6; bases outside the gene matches: 4. The CDR3 runs 15 residues. Germline loops: CDR1 SEHNR, CDR2 FQNEAQ (reference sequence). CDR3 DNA: TGTGCCAGCAGGGGGACTAGCGGGAGGTCGGATACGCAGTATTTT. It is translated as CASRGTSGRSDTQYF.

This clonotype turned up a few times. The DNA of the CDR3 is TGTGCCAGCAGTCAGACCCGGGTGGATGAGCAGTTCTTC. Translated, it gives CASSQTRVDEQFF. The J gene is TRBJ2-1, the V gene TRBV7-9; D is ambiguous. Deletions cut 6 bases from V and 8 bases from J, with 14 bases between. This CDR3 comprises 13 residues. Germline V gene sequence: CDR1 SEHNR, CDR2 FQNEAQ (reference sequence).

This clonotype was detected only a few times. V and J are TRBV20-1 and TRBJ2-3, with 8 bases fitting TRBD2. Trimming cost V 2 bases and J 6 bases; bases outside gene matches: 10. The CDR3 consists of 15 residues. Per germline, CDR1 DFQATT and CDR2 SNEGSKA (reference sequence). The CDR3 region is CSARSGTSPADTQYF. For the CDR3, the DNA is TGCAGTGCTAGATCCGGGACTAGTCCCGCTGATACGCAGTATTTT.

CDR3 coding DNA: TGCAGTGCTAGCTCCGGGACTTCTGCGGTTGAGCAGTTCTTC. It encodes CSASSGTSAVEQFF. The rearrangement uses TRBV20-1 and TRBJ2-1, with D maybe TRBD2 (6 bases). This CDR3 comprises 14 residues. V lost 3 bases and J 9 bases, leaving 18 bases between the germline ends. Germline CDR1 and CDR2: DFQATT and SNEGSKA (reference sequence).

The gene calls are TRBV3-1 and TRBJ2-5; 9 nucleotides match TRBD2. The J call may be incorrect, as the DNA end agrees better with TRBJ2-7. The CDR3 length is 17 residues. Germline CDR1 LGHDT, CDR2 YNNKEL (reference sequence). As DNA, the CDR3 is TGTGCCAGCAGCCAAGTGGTCCTAGCGGGGAAGGGATACGAGCAGTACTTC. It encodes CASSQVVLAGKGYEQYF.

In its sample, this clonotype was seen a few times. The V and J genes are TRBV11-1 and TRBJ1-2; unclear D gene. The CDR3 sequence is 16 residues long. V was shortened by 5 bases and J by 4 bases, with 20 bases between the two germline ends. The germline V gene encodes CDR1 SGHAT and CDR2 FQDESV (reference sequence). Here the CDR3 reads CASSPTTRMGIYGYTF. CDR3 coding DNA: TGTGCCAGCAGCCCCACAACCCGGATGGGTATCTATGGCTACACCTTC.